What follows are 18 T cell receptor beta chains derived from one specimen sequenced in a study of blood T cell repertoires in COVID-19. Produced via immunoSEQ multiplex PCR; TCRdb's table is partial and in-frame only. The data contain about 58,000 clones, around 85% of them singletons. Sequencing was carried out using peripheral blood. The receptors come from a human donor in a cohort sampled during active COVID-19.

This clone appeared a few times. The chain recombines TRBV5-1 with TRBJ2-5; TRBD2 matches at 15 bases. In germline, CDR1 is SGHRS, CDR2 YFSETQ. Trimming removed 3 bases from V and 1 base from J; junction bases left unmatched: 10. The CDR3 runs 19 residues. Written as DNA, the CDR3 is TGCGCCAGCAGCTCAGGACTAGCGGGAGGGCCCCATTCCCAAGAGACCCAGTACTTC. Translating gives CASSSGLAGGPHSQETQYF.

This clone was observed once. The chain carries TRBV28 and TRBJ2-3; 12 bases match TRBD1. After removal of 8 bases from V and 4 bases from J, the junction contained 10 bases not matched to a gene. The CDR3 is made up of 16 amino acids. CDR1 MDHEN and CDR2 SYDVKM come from the germline V gene. The CDR3 DNA is TGTGCCAGCCTAAATATGGGGACAGGGGGCTCAGATACGCAGTATTTT. Translated, it gives CASLNMGTGGSDTQYF. Looking up the rest from reference TRBV28 and TRBJ2-3 gives the full variable domain: DVKVTQSSRYLVKRTGEKVFLECVQDMDHENMFWYRQDPGLGLRLIYFSYDVKMKEKGDIPEGYSVSREKKERFSLILESASTNQTSMYLCASLNMGTGGSDTQYFGPGTRLTVL.

The chain employs TRBV10-1 and TRBJ2-5, with 9 bases lining up with TRBD1. Germline V CDR1 and CDR2: WNHNN, SYGVQD (reference sequence). The CDR3 runs 16 residues. V lost 2 bases and J lost 3; bases outside the gene matches: 7. CDR3 region: CASSEGQGWAKETQYF. The DNA for the CDR3 is TGCGCCAGCAGTGAGGGACAGGGGTGGGCGAAAGAGACCCAGTACTTC.

CDR3 nucleotide sequence: TGTGCCAGCAGTAAACAGGACAGGCAGCCCGGAAAACTGTTTTTT. Amino acid sequence: CASSKQDRQPGKLFF. This chain links TRBV6-5 with TRBJ1-4; 7 nucleotides align to TRBD1. Germline CDR1 is MNHEY and CDR2 is SVGAGI. CDR3 length: 15 residues. J gave up 10 bases and V 5 bases, and 13 bases lay outside the gene matches.

The gene calls are TRBV11-2 and TRBJ2-2, with D perhaps matching TRBD1 (5 bases). Germline V lookup: CDR1 SGHAT, CDR2 FQNNGV. The CDR3 loop spans 14 amino acids. The V gene lost 3 bases and the J gene lost 5 bases, with 10 bases spanning the gap. DNA for the CDR3: TGTGCCAGCAGCTTGCTCAGGGAAACCGGGGAGCTGTTTTTT. This translates into CASSLLRETGELFF.

The chain employs TRBV5-6 and TRBJ1-2; 10 nucleotides line up with TRBD1. The junction had 6 bases not matched to a gene; V was cut back by 6 bases and J by 4 bases. The CDR3 totals 14 residues. Germline V gives CDR1 SGHDT, CDR2 YYEEEE. CDR3: CASTGDRGIYGYTF. The CDR3 bases are TGTGCCAGCACGGGGGACAGGGGTATCTATGGCTACACCTTC.

The rearrangement joins TRBV5-1 to TRBJ2-2, with D possibly being TRBD2 (6 bases). With 4 bases removed from V and 5 bases from J, the gap between germline ends came to 12 bases. The V gene's germline CDR1 is SGHRS and CDR2 YFSETQ. The length of the CDR3 is 14 residues. The CDR3 region has the DNA TGCGCCAGCAGCCGGACGGGGGAGACCGGGGAGCTGTTTTTT. Translating it yields CASSRTGETGELFF.

The chain combines TRBV19 with TRBJ1-1, with D uncertain. Trimming took 3 bases from V and 2 from J, leaving 10 bases between them. CDR1 LNHDA and CDR2 SQIVND come from the germline V gene (reference sequence). This CDR3 has 14 residues. The CDR3 spells CASSMGPGNTEAFF. The CDR3 DNA follows: TGTGCCAGTAGTATGGGCCCGGGAAACACTGAAGCTTTCTTT.

The CDR3 DNA follows: TGTGCCAGCAGCTTAGGGGACATCTCCTACAATGAGCAGTTCTTC. It yields the protein CASSLGDISYNEQFF. The chain joins TRBV7-9 to TRBJ2-1; perhaps TRBD1 as D (6 bases). Trimming removed 1 base at V and 0 bases at J, with 7 bases between. This CDR3 has 15 amino acids. The germline gives CDR1 SEHNR, CDR2 FQNEAQ (reference sequence).

This sequence joins TRBV29-1 and TRBJ2-7; 9 bases match TRBD1. Germline V gene data show CDR1 as SQVTM and CDR2 as ANQGSEA. The CDR3 spans 15 residues. V trimming: 1 base; J trimming: 5 bases; junction bases outside the gene matches: 9. The CDR3 nucleotides are TGCAGCGTTGAAGGGGGACAGGGTTATAAAGACGAGCAGTACTTC. Translated, it gives CSVEGGQGYKDEQYF.

The CDR3 nucleotides are TGTGCCAGCAGCTTAGGCAGCTATGGCTACACCTTC. It yields the protein CASSLGSYGYTF. The chain recombines TRBV13 with TRBJ1-2; D is uncertain. The CDR3 has 12 residues. CDR1 is PRHDT and CDR2 is FYEKMQ in the germline V gene (reference sequence). Trimming removed 0 bases at V and 4 bases at J, with 3 bases between.

The chain joins TRBV6-2 or TRBV6-3 to TRBJ1-2, with 12 bases that match TRBD1. CDR3 size: 14 residues. Germline lookup yields CDR1 MNHEY and CDR2 SVGEGT. V shed 5 bases and J 7 bases; nucleotides not matched to a gene: 5. The CDR3, as DNA: TGTGCCAGCAGTCAGGGGACAGGGGGCTTTGGCTACACCTTC. Encoded protein: CASSQGTGGFGYTF.

The V and J genes are TRBV28 and TRBJ1-6; 7 nucleotides align to TRBD1. Germline CDR1 and CDR2: MDHEN and SYDVKM. V shed 3 bases, J shed 2 bases, and the junction held 4 bases outside the gene matches. CDR3 size: 16 residues. The CDR3 sequence is CASSLWGTAYNSPLHF. The CDR3 nucleotides read TGTGCCAGCAGTTTGTGGGGGACAGCCTATAATTCACCCCTCCACTTT.

V gene TRBV27 combines with J gene TRBJ2-7; 8 bases fit TRBD2. Losses at the gene ends were 4 bases for V and 2 bases for J; bases not matched to a gene: 4. The CDR3 totals 14 residues. Germline V gives CDR1 MNHEY, CDR2 SMNVEV (reference sequence). The CDR3 DNA reads as TGTGCCAGCAGTTCAGCGGGAGTTCCCTACGAGCAGTACTTC. Translating it yields CASSSAGVPYEQYF.

The chain is built from TRBV5-5 and TRBJ1-4, with D hard to call. CDR1 and CDR2 (germline): SGHKS, YYEKEE (reference sequence). Trimming pared 4 bases from V and 3 bases from J, leaving 10 bases between. The CDR3 is 14 residues long. The CDR3 protein is CASSSPGSNEKLFF. The DNA of the CDR3 is TGTGCCAGCAGCAGCCCAGGCTCTAATGAAAAACTGTTTTTT.

The chain combines TRBV28 with TRBJ1-1; possible D gene TRBD1, 5 bases. Trimming removed 5 bases from V and 5 bases from J, with 9 bases in between. The CDR3 runs 12 residues. In germline, CDR1 is MDHEN, CDR2 SYDVKM. CDR3 sequence reads: CASSQQETEAFF. The CDR3 coding sequence is TGTGCCAGCAGTCAACAGGAGACTGAAGCTTTCTTT.

The chain has TRBV29-1 and TRBJ2-3, with TRBD1 identical over 8 bases. The V gene's germline CDR1 is SQVTM and CDR2 ANQGSEA. The J segment lost 6 bases and the V segment lost 4 bases, leaving 6 bases of the junction unmatched. This CDR3 has 13 amino acids. The CDR3 region has the DNA TGCAGCGTTGGACAGGGGAGTTTGGATACGCAGTATTTT. This gives the protein CSVGQGSLDTQYF.

This rearrangement joins TRBV14 to TRBJ1-5, with 9 bases identical to TRBD1. CDR3 size: 18 residues. The V gene end was trimmed by 2 bases and the J gene end by 7 bases; junction bases not matched to a gene: 15. Germline CDR1 SGHDN, CDR2 FVKESK. Written as DNA, the CDR3 is TGTGCCAGCAGCCAACGGACAGGGGCTTACAAACAGGGGCAGCCCCAGCATTTT. It specifies CASSQRTGAYKQGQPQHF. Full variable domain (outside the CDR3, taken from reference TRBV14 and TRBJ1-5): EAGVTQFPSHSVIEKGQTVTLRCDPISGHDNLYWYRRVMGKEIKFLLHFVKESKQDESGMPNNRFLAERTGGTYSTLKVQPAELEDSGVYFCASSQRTGAYKQGQPQHFGDGTRLSIL.